The clone carrying this TCR beta chain appeared a few times. What it recognizes is unknown. This specimen belongs to a study of T cell repertoires in cytomegalovirus infection. Study-level information: Indicated by public TCR beta signatures were CMV infection and matching HLA type.

TCRdb re-called the reads through MiXCR, storing one row per CDR3 protein. The sample consists of some 180,000 distinct CDR3 sequences, about a tenth of them appearing once. Overall study results and limits: The ex vivo response was dominated by HLA-C-restricted CMV-specific TCR beta clonotypes. Carriers of CMV plus the relevant HLA were identified by cumulative public TCR beta family frequency.

The specimen sequenced was PBMCs. The receptor comes from a human donor in good health (CMV status not recorded). Some clones in this sample may be carry-over from other donors' samples.

The DNA for the CDR3 is TGTGCCAGCAGCCAAGAAGGCTCATCGAGTCAAGAGACCCAGTACTTC. Amino acid sequence: CASSQEGSSSQETQYF. This chain joins TRBV4-2 and TRBJ2-5; D is undetermined. V was pared by 0 bases and J by 2 bases, with 13 bases between. The CDR3 spans 16 residues. Germline values: CDR1 LGHNA, CDR2 YNFKEQ.